A single sample is the source of the 27 T cell receptor beta chains below, sequenced in a study of T cell responses to AZD1222 COVID-19 vaccine. Profiled with immunoSEQ multiplex PCR; TCRdb holds only in-frame clones, not every one. The sample yields some 150,000 clones, more than 80% seen once. The sequenced sample was peripheral blood, obtained on day 0 of AZD1222 vaccination. The receptors originated from an adult in good health.

In its sample, this clone was seen once. The chain has TRBV2 and TRBJ1-3; the D gene is possibly TRBD1 (5 bases). Germline V gives CDR1 SNHLY, CDR2 FYNNEI. V lost 5 bases, J lost 2 bases, and 19 bases lay in between. The CDR3 sequence is 17 residues long. The CDR3 sequence is CASSLTLTGAAGNTIYF. The CDR3, as DNA: TGTGCCAGCAGTCTTACCTTAACCGGGGCCGCTGGAAACACCATATATTTT.

This chain uses TRBV5-1 with TRBJ1-4; D not resolved. The CDR3 loop spans 15 amino acids. Germline V gives CDR1 SGHRS, CDR2 YFSETQ. V lost 0 bases and J lost 8, with 14 bases in between. CDR3 loop: CASSLGPSSDEKLFF. The CDR3 DNA follows: TGCGCCAGCAGCTTGGGTCCTTCCTCGGACGAAAAACTGTTTTTT.

The CDR3 coding sequence is TGTGCCAGCAGCTTCCCGGGACTAGCGCCTGGTGGGGGTACAGATACGCAGTATTTT. Its translation: CASSFPGLAPGGGTDTQYF. The V and J genes are TRBV11-2 and TRBJ2-3; 10 positions agree with TRBD2. This CDR3 contains 19 residues. Trimming cost V 3 bases and J 3 bases; bases outside gene matches: 15. CDR1 is SGHAT, CDR2 FQNNGV, per germline. Drawing the rest from reference TRBV11-2 and TRBJ2-3, the complete variable domain is EAGVAQSPRYKIIEKRQSVAFWCNPISGHATLYWYQQILGQGPKLLIQFQNNGVVDDSQLPKDRFSAERLKGVDSTLKIQPAKLEDSAVYLCASSFPGLAPGGGTDTQYFGPGTRLTVL.

The CDR3 reads CASSVRGAGTGELFF. CDR3 sequence (DNA): TGTGCCAGCAGCGTAAGGGGGGCAGGTACCGGGGAGCTGTTTTTT. The chain couples TRBV9 to TRBJ2-2; D is tentatively TRBD1 or TRBD2 (6 bases each). The CDR3 sequence is 15 residues long. Germline V gives CDR1 SGDLS, CDR2 YYNGEE. Trimming stripped 1 base from V and 5 bases from J, with 12 bases between.

This chain connects TRBV13 to TRBJ1-1; unclear D gene. Germline CDR1 is PRHDT and CDR2 is FYEKMQ (reference sequence). V lost 0 bases to trimming and J lost 1 base, with 9 bases between them. This CDR3 contains 15 residues. CDR3 sequence reads: CASSLGLLQNTEAFF. Here the CDR3 DNA reads TGTGCCAGCAGCTTAGGACTCCTACAGAACACTGAAGCTTTCTTT.

This clone was seen more than once but under ten times. The rearrangement links TRBV2 to TRBJ2-7; maybe TRBD2 (5 bases). Per germline, CDR1 SNHLY and CDR2 FYNNEI. The CDR3 loop spans 14 amino acids. V was cut by 8 bases and J by 3 bases, with 17 bases left in between. CDR3 nucleotides: TGTGCCAGCGGCGGGTTCCCACTTAACTACGAGCAGTACTTC. It specifies CASGGFPLNYEQYF. The full variable domain, completed using reference TRBV2 and TRBJ2-7, is EPEVTQTPSHQVTQMGQEVILRCVPISNHLYFYWYRQILGQKVEFLVSFYNNEISEKSEIFDDQFSVERPDGSNFTLKIRSTKLEDSAMYFCASGGFPLNYEQYFGPGTRLTVT.

This chain connects TRBV29-1 to TRBJ1-2; maybe TRBD1 (5 bases). Trimming took off 6 bases at V and 8 bases at J, with 16 bases between the two ends. The CDR3 has 12 residues. Per the germline V gene, CDR1 is SQVTM and CDR2 is ANQGSEA. The CDR3: CSVGDGGWGYTF. DNA for the CDR3: TGCAGCGTGGGGGACGGAGGATGGGGCTACACCTTC.

The table lists this clone with a count of one. J is TRBJ1-2 and V is TRBV11-2; D not resolved. The CDR3 length is 11 residues. Trimming shortened V by 5 bases and J by 2 bases, and 3 bases separated the two germline ends. From germline, CDR1 is SGHAT and CDR2 FQNNGV. CDR3 residues: CASSLNYGYTF. CDR3 DNA sequence: TGTGCCAGCAGCCTAAACTATGGCTACACCTTC.

The gene calls are TRBV6-5 and TRBJ1-1; possibly TRBD1 for D (6 bases). Germline loops: CDR1 MNHEY, CDR2 SVGAGI. Trimming took 5 bases from V and 3 from J, leaving 16 bases between them. The CDR3 is made up of 15 amino acids. The CDR3 protein is CASSPHRGGDTEAFF. The CDR3 DNA follows: TGTGCCAGCAGTCCTCACAGAGGGGGGGACACTGAAGCTTTCTTT.

The chain joins TRBV19 to TRBJ1-2; no clear D gene. The CDR3 has 16 residues. V was trimmed by 7 bases and J by 6 bases, leaving 24 bases between them. Germline V CDR1 and CDR2: LNHDA, SQIVND (reference sequence). CDR3 region: CASKSHLGMGVDGYTF. DNA of the CDR3: TGTGCCAGTAAATCTCATCTTGGGATGGGAGTGGATGGCTACACCTTC.

This clone was counted a single time. The chain has TRBV5-1 and TRBJ1-6; the match to TRBD1 covers 7 bases. Losses at the gene ends were 0 bases for V and 2 bases for J; bases not matched to a gene: 2. Germline CDR1 reads SGHRS; CDR2 reads YFSETQ. The CDR3 runs 16 residues. The CDR3 loop is CASSLAGGAYNSPLHF. The CDR3 DNA reads TGCGCCAGCAGCTTGGCAGGGGGTGCCTATAATTCACCCCTCCACTTT.

The chain links TRBV10-3 to TRBJ1-1; perhaps TRBD1 as D (5 bases). Trimming pared 5 bases from V and 3 bases from J, leaving 13 bases between. This CDR3 has 14 residues. Germline CDR1 and CDR2: ENHRY and SYGVKD. The CDR3 DNA follows: TGTGCCATCAGTTCCCTTGGGGGTGACACTGAAGCTTTCTTT. This translates into CAISSLGGDTEAFF.

The J gene is TRBJ2-1, the V gene TRBV7-2, with TRBD2 as a possible D gene (5 bases). V was pared by 0 bases and J by 4 bases, with 10 bases between. Germline-derived CDR1 and CDR2 are SGHTA and FQGNSA. The CDR3 is made up of 15 amino acids. CDR3 bases: TGTGCCAGCAGCTTAGCGGTGAGGGTTTACAATGAGCAGTTCTTC. This encodes CASSLAVRVYNEQFF.

This chain joins TRBV6-5 and TRBJ1-2; 7 bases agree with TRBD1. Germline V lookup: CDR1 MNHEY, CDR2 SVGAGI. Trimming at V came to 2 bases and at J to 8 bases, leaving 11 bases not matched to a gene. This CDR3 has 15 amino acids. The DNA for the CDR3 is TGTGCCAGCAGTTACCGGACAGGACGAATAAGGGGCTACACCTTC. This translates into CASSYRTGRIRGYTF.

The chain combines TRBV29-1 with TRBJ2-1; 8 nucleotides match TRBD2. Germline V CDR1 and CDR2: SQVTM, ANQGSEA. V lost 2 bases and J lost 2; bases outside the gene matches: 5. The CDR3 contains 15 residues. The CDR3 sequence is CSVEIGRGAYNEQFF. CDR3 nucleotide sequence: TGCAGCGTTGAAATCGGGCGGGGGGCCTACAATGAGCAGTTCTTC.

The rearrangement joins TRBV4-3 to TRBJ1-2; no firm D call. The CDR3 spans 16 residues. With 1 base removed from V and 3 bases from J, the gap between germline ends came to 15 bases. Germline values: CDR1 LGHNA, CDR2 YSLEER. Here the CDR3 DNA reads TGCGCCAGCAGCCAAGGCCCACACCTACGGGACTATGGCTACACCTTC. Amino acid sequence: CASSQGPHLRDYGYTF.

In this sample, this clone turned up a few times. This sequence joins TRBV2 and TRBJ1-4; D unresolved. The CDR3 loop spans 13 amino acids. V was pared by 2 bases and J by 8 bases, with 9 bases between. Germline V CDR1 and CDR2: SNHLY, FYNNEI. The CDR3: CASSEYLREKLFF. CDR3 nucleotide sequence: TGTGCCAGCAGTGAATATCTGCGGGAAAAACTGTTTTTT.

The table lists this clone with a count of one. The genes are TRBV29-1 and TRBJ1-1, with a possible D match to TRBD1 (6 bases). Trimming removed 5 bases at V and 7 bases at J, with 20 bases between. The CDR3 contains 14 residues. Germline V CDR1 and CDR2: SQVTM, ANQGSEA. The CDR3 sequence: CSVLKGGGLGEAFF. The CDR3 nucleotides read TGCAGCGTTCTAAAAGGAGGGGGACTCGGTGAAGCTTTCTTT.

The chain uses TRBV5-5 and TRBJ2-7, with 7 bases matching TRBD1. The CDR3 has 15 amino acids. V shed 5 bases and J 0 bases; nucleotides not matched to a gene: 8. Germline values: CDR1 SGHKS, CDR2 YYEKEE (reference sequence). CDR3 DNA sequence: TGTGCCAGCAGTTTTACAGGGGACCCCTCCTACGAGCAGTACTTC. Residues: CASSFTGDPSYEQYF.

V usage is TRBV5-1 and J usage is TRBJ1-3, with a tentative D call TRBD1 (5 bases). Per germline, CDR1 SGHRS and CDR2 YFSETQ. This CDR3 is 14 amino acids long. Trimming removed 1 base from V and 10 bases from J, with 15 bases in between. The chain's CDR3 is CASSLTTEQDTIYF. CDR3 coding DNA: TGCGCCAGCAGCTTGACGACAGAGCAAGATACCATATATTTT.

The V and J genes are TRBV6-5 and TRBJ1-2; no clear D. This CDR3 has 11 residues. Germline V gene data show CDR1 as MNHEY and CDR2 as SVGAGI. V was trimmed by 8 bases and J by 4 bases, leaving 8 bases between them. This chain's CDR3 is CASGRGYGYTF. CDR3 DNA: TGTGCCAGCGGACGGGGCTATGGCTACACCTTC.

V is TRBV14 and J is TRBJ2-5; 9 nucleotides agree with TRBD1. CDR3 length equals 17 residues. V trimming: 4 bases; J trimming: 3 bases; junction bases outside the gene matches: 12. CDR1 is SGHDN and CDR2 is FVKESK in the germline V gene. This CDR3 reads CASSLGQGTTPKETQYF. In DNA form, the CDR3 reads TGTGCCAGCAGCCTAGGACAGGGGACTACCCCTAAAGAGACCCAGTACTTC.

The chain has TRBV14 and TRBJ1-2; a possible D gene is TRBD1 (5 bases). Trimming left V 0 bases short and J 10 bases short, with 12 bases between. This CDR3 is built from 13 residues. Germline CDR1 is SGHDN and CDR2 is FVKESK. The CDR3 loop reads CASSQDRRGDYTF. CDR3 bases: TGTGCCAGCAGCCAAGATCGCCGGGGGGACTACACCTTC.

This clone was seen just once. The chain uses TRBV2 and TRBJ2-7; 7 nucleotides align to TRBD2. Unmatched junction bases numbered 5, after V lost 4 bases and J lost 2 bases. The CDR3 loop spans 14 amino acids. In germline, CDR1 is SNHLY, CDR2 FYNNEI. The CDR3 spells CASSVAGVPYEQYF. The DNA of the CDR3 is TGTGCCAGCAGTGTTGCGGGAGTCCCCTACGAGCAGTACTTC.

The V and J genes are TRBV19 and TRBJ1-1; the D gene is possibly TRBD1 (5 bases). The germline gives CDR1 LNHDA, CDR2 SQIVND (reference sequence). The CDR3 covers 14 residues. Trimming took 8 bases from V and 4 from J, leaving 17 bases between them. CDR3 amino acids: CASDHTGTGTEAFF. The CDR3 DNA reads TGTGCCAGTGACCATACCGGGACGGGCACTGAAGCTTTCTTT.

As DNA, the CDR3 is TGTGCCACCAGCAGAGGGTCCCGCGGGAGGTCGTACAATGAGCAGTTCTTC. Its translation: CATSRGSRGRSYNEQFF. This chain joins TRBV15 and TRBJ2-1; TRBD2 aligns across 8 bases. The germline gives CDR1 LNHNV, CDR2 YYDKDF (reference sequence). The CDR3 consists of 17 residues. V lost 1 base, J lost 4 bases, and 9 bases stayed unmatched.

This rearrangement joins TRBV13 to TRBJ1-4, with 7 bases fitting TRBD1. This CDR3 contains 16 residues. Trimming cost V 0 bases and J 5 bases; bases outside gene matches: 6. Germline assignment: CDR1 PRHDT and CDR2 FYEKMQ (reference sequence). The CDR3 loop is CASSLGGTEINEKLFF. Written as DNA, the CDR3 is TGTGCCAGCAGCTTAGGGGGGACAGAGATAAATGAAAAACTGTTTTTT.